This TCR beta chain was found in a study of shared clonotypes between healthy human individuals. Study findings and constraints: Generation probability values for non-shared clonotypes were lower than those for clonotypes shared by all four donors.

With regard to this clone: Antigen unknown. Other DNA sequences of this sample code for an identical CDR3.

The data were produced by immunoSEQ multiplex PCR, yet TCRdb's version contains in-frame clones alone and is incomplete. The profile covers around 2.5 million clones, with more than 85% appearing a single time and 0.36% taken by the ten largest. The receptor was isolated from a young man in good health. Some clones in this sample may be carry-over from other donors' samples. The sample consisted of naive CD4+ T cells from PBMCs. Sample subset: CD45RA+ positively selected.

The CDR3 reads CASSSRTGNTGELFF. The CDR3, as DNA: TGCGCCAGCAGCTCCCGGACTGGGAACACCGGGGAGCTGTTTTTT. The rearrangement uses TRBV5-1 and TRBJ2-2; maybe TRBD2 (5 bases). The CDR3 is made up of 15 amino acids. V gave up 3 bases and J gave up 1 base, with 10 bases separating them. Germline lookup yields CDR1 SGHRS and CDR2 YFSETQ.